This TCR beta chain was sequenced in a study of PD-L1 blockade in urothelial cancer. In regard to this clone: One end of the junction fails to match germline, which may point to a read error.

Time point here: pretreatment peripheral blood. It was locally advanced or metastatic urothelial carcinoma that patients had. PCRs were each spiked with synthetic TCR analog templates. Generated by immunoSEQ multiplex PCR, the TCRdb table keeps only in-frame clones and is missing some. Found here are around 50,000 clones, 75% to 90% of them singletons; the top ten hold approximately 1.9%. The receptor was isolated from a man aged 45-65 years with urothelial cancer. The sequences come from PBMCs, collected around atezolizumab (anti-PD-L1) treatment.

The CDR3 here is CASSRQGAGETQYF. The DNA for the CDR3 is TGTGCTAGCAGCCGACAGGGGGCAGGGGAGACCCAGTACTTC. This chain uses TRBV7-7 with TRBJ2-5; 10 bases fit TRBD1. Per the germline V gene, CDR1 is SSHAT and CDR2 is FNYEAQ (reference sequence). The CDR3 length is 14 residues. Full variable domain (rest looked up from reference TRBV7-7 and TRBJ2-5): GAGVSQSPRYKVTKRGQDVTLRCDPISSHATLYWYQQALGQGPEFLTYFNYEAQPDKSGLPSDRFSAERPEGSISTLTIQRTEQRDSAMYRCASSRQGAGETQYFGPGTRLLVL.